The next 3 T cell receptor beta chains were all read from a single sample in a study of cytomegalovirus exposure and HLA in healthy donors (TCRdb year 2017). The protocol used for the library was the immunoSEQ multiplex PCR assay. TCRdb retrieved this table from immuneACCESS and kept in-frame rearrangements only. Not all clones are present; in checked studies, unresolved V genes account for under half, and no reason is known for the remainder. The sample yields roughly 300,000 clones; around 90% were counted once. The ten largest clonotypes hold roughly 1.1% of the sample. The sample taken for sequencing was PBMCs. All receptors come from a woman in her thirties in good health and CMV-seropositive.

The CDR3 nucleotides are TGCAGCGTTGGGATAATGGCAGTAAAGAAGTACGAGCAGTACTTC. It encodes CSVGIMAVKKYEQYF. The rearrangement links TRBV29-1 to TRBJ2-7; D is ambiguous. This CDR3 contains 15 residues. Germline V CDR1 and CDR2: SQVTM, ANQGSEA. V dropped 4 bases and J dropped 4 bases, with 20 bases sitting between them.

V gene TRBV4-1 combines with J gene TRBJ2-2; 10 bases agree with TRBD2. V lost 6 bases, J lost 2 bases, and 6 bases stayed unmatched. The CDR3 sequence is 16 residues long. CDR1 is MGHRA and CDR2 is YSYEKL in the germline V gene. The CDR3 reads CASSPGTSANTGELFF. The DNA of the CDR3 is TGCGCCAGCAGTCCGGGGACTAGCGCTAACACCGGGGAGCTGTTTTTT.

This chain connects TRBV29-1 to TRBJ2-7, with a possible D match to TRBD1 (6 bases). V gave up 5 bases and J gave up 1 base, with 9 bases separating them. Germline lookup yields CDR1 SQVTM and CDR2 ANQGSEA. The CDR3 length is 12 residues. The CDR3 sequence is CSVSDSSYEQYF. The CDR3 DNA reads as TGCAGCGTTTCGGACAGTTCCTACGAGCAGTACTTC.